This TCR beta chain stems from a study of regulatory T cells in long-lasting Graves disease. Study conclusions and caveats: TRBV28, TRBJ1-2 and TRBJ2-5 emerged as the favored segments in persistent disease. Sample size, which was small, may have reduced accuracy.

Time point: newly diagnosed GD, antithyroid drugs for less than 3 months. Following extraction of RNA from PBMCs, that RNA was used to make the TCR library. Both iRepertoire HTBI primers and Arm-PCR of CDR3 regions were used to build the TCR beta libraries. One entry per CDR3 protein, called by TCRdb with MiXCR from the multiplex PCR reads. The sample has fewer than 450,000 distinct CDR3 sequences; 15% are singletons. This clonotype was counted many times. Antigen specificity is unknown. At one end, the junction sequence differs from germline, possibly due to a read error. Germline lookup yields CDR1 SSHAT and CDR2 FNYEAQ (reference sequence). The CDR3 length is 15 residues. These data also featured in a second study, about T cells in Graves' hyperthyroidism and ophthalmopathy. Per that paper: Subjects aged 18 to 65 presented with newly diagnosed hyperthyroidism of less than 2 months' duration. Blood also held most thyroid clonotypes expanded beyond 0.001.

The V and J genes are TRBV7-7 and TRBJ2-5; 7 bases are shared with TRBD1. The origin of this receptor is a woman aged 40 to 50 with Graves disease. Sequenced here: peripheral blood mononuclear cells (PBMCs), sampled at new diagnosis, from a patient treated with antithyroid drugs. The CDR3 region is CASSQGQVGQETQYF. CDR3 in DNA: TGTGCTAGCAGCCAAGGACAGGTCGGCCAAGAGACCCAGTACTTC.